The TCR beta chain described here comes from a study of blood T cell repertoires in COVID-19. Study-wide background: COVID-19 samples collected from the United States, Italy and Spain covered acute and convalescent phases. From T cells, B-cell-depleted T cells, or PBMCs came the material, which was cDNA or gDNA.

The table lists this clone with a few counts. V gave up 7 bases and J gave up 1 base, with 17 bases separating them. Germline CDR1 LNHDA, CDR2 SQIVND (reference sequence). This CDR3 region has 15 residues. Per the original methods: Estimation of nucleated cell counts relied on the amplification of reference gene primers. Method: immunoSEQ multiplex PCR; TCRdb's copy keeps in-frame clones and lacks some. D and trimming were read from the DNA, whereas the V and J calls and clone size are those reported in that table. The sample consists of a few hundred thousand clones, approximately 86% of them appearing once.

The chain has TRBV19 and TRBJ2-7, with D perhaps matching TRBD2 (6 bases). This TCR derives from a man between 60 and 75 years old with acute or convalescent COVID-19. Sequencing input: peripheral blood. The CDR3 loop reads CASKKDWRGSYEQYF. CDR3 DNA sequence: TGTGCCAGTAAGAAAGACTGGCGGGGATCCTACGAGCAGTACTTC.